These 15 T cell receptor beta chains were all obtained from the same sample, sequenced in a study of T cell clusters in autoimmune cytopenias (dated by TCRdb to the late 2010s). Sequencer: Illumina MiSeq. TRB rearrangements were amplified by multiplex PCR using a touch-down protocol with TRB-A and TRB-B primer pools mixed in one tube. TCRdb reprocessed the reads and lists each CDR3 protein sequence as a single entry, with no DNA. The sample's clone listing holds about 5,100 distinct CDR3 sequences. The ten largest clones capture 30% to 35% of the sample. Each sample's TRB amplification started from roughly 270 ng of peripheral blood genomic DNA, which corresponds to tens of thousands of genome equivalents. The same sample was also studied in work on T cell repertoires in aging, cancer and after chemotherapy.

The sequencing input was peripheral blood. These receptors all stem from a human donor in good health.

The chain carries TRBV6-6 and TRBJ1-5; TCRdb returns TRBD1, unconfirmable since there is no DNA. The CDR3 runs 18 residues. CDR1 MNHNY and CDR2 SVGAGI come from the germline V gene (reference sequence). The CDR3 loop is CASSYDRDTVTGNQPQHF.

The chain couples TRBV6-1 to TRBJ2-1; TCRdb gives TRBD1 as the D gene, but with no DNA this cannot be confirmed. CDR3 length equals 15 residues. CDR1 and CDR2 (germline): MNHNS, SASEGT. CDR3 region: CASSERDRVIDEQFF.

The chain uses TRBV15 and TRBJ1-2; checking the TCRdb D call of TRBD1 is not possible without DNA. The CDR3 is 13 residues long. The germline CDR1 and CDR2 sequences are LNHNV and YYDKDF (reference sequence). The CDR3 here is CATSRARQGGYTF. The full variable domain, its missing parts supplied by reference TRBV15 and TRBJ1-2, is DAMVIQNPRYQVTQFGKPVTLSCSQTLNHNVMYWYQQKSSQAPKLLFHYYDKDFNNEADTPDNFQSRRPNTSFCFLDIRSPGLGDTAMYLCATSRARQGGYTFGSGTRLTVV.

The rearrangement joins TRBV27 to TRBJ1-2; TCRdb lists TRBD1, though no DNA is available to test this call. The CDR3 extends over 15 amino acids. Germline lookup yields CDR1 MNHEY and CDR2 SMNVEV (reference sequence). The CDR3 sequence: CASSPSPEGGYGYTF.

The chain couples TRBV5-4 to TRBJ2-3. The CDR3 is 12 residues long. Germline V gene sequence: CDR1 SGHNT, CDR2 YYREEE (reference sequence). This CDR3 is CASSATPDTQYF.

J is TRBJ2-7 and V is TRBV11-2. Per the germline V gene, CDR1 is SGHAT and CDR2 is FQNNGV. CDR3 length equals 11 residues. CDR3 in amino acids: CASTGAYEQYF.

The chain has TRBV7-7 and TRBJ2-3; TCRdb lists TRBD2, though no DNA is available to test this call. CDR1 and CDR2 from the germline V gene are SSHAT and FNYEAQ (reference sequence). CDR3 length: 14 residues. CDR3 region: CASSLLGAGDTQYF.

The chain has TRBV7-2 and TRBJ2-1; TCRdb's D gene call, TRBD2, goes unchecked for lack of DNA. Germline assignment: CDR1 SGHTA and CDR2 FQGNSA. CDR3 size: 16 residues. The CDR3 loop reads CASSLAGLAKYNEQFF.

CDR3 in amino acids: CASSFSGQTGDGELFF. This chain links TRBV5-1 with TRBJ2-2; TCRdb picks TRBD1, but there is no DNA to check that call. CDR3 length: 16 amino acids. Germline CDR1 SGHRS, CDR2 YFSETQ.

According to its frequency, this clonotype is medium-sized. The chain links TRBV12-3 or TRBV12-4 to TRBJ2-2; the TRBD2 assignment by TCRdb is unverifiable without DNA. The CDR3 is made up of 14 amino acids. The CDR3 reads CASSRTSGTGELFF.

The chain carries TRBV5-1 and TRBJ1-1; lacking DNA, the TRBD1 call made by TCRdb goes unchecked. Germline V gene sequence: CDR1 SGHRS, CDR2 YFSETQ. The CDR3 contains 13 residues. The CDR3 region is CASSLDSGTEAFF. Together with reference TRBV5-1 and TRBJ1-1, the CDR3 gives the full variable domain: KAGVTQTPRYLIKTRGQQVTLSCSPISGHRSVSWYQQTPGQGLQFLFEYFSETQRNKGNFPGRFSGRQFSNSRSEMNVSTLELGDSALYLCASSLDSGTEAFFGQGTRLTVV.

V usage is TRBV18 and J usage is TRBJ1-5. The CDR3 consists of 14 residues. From germline, CDR1 is KGHSH and CDR2 LQKENI. The CDR3 region is CASSTLGSDQPQHF.

By frequency, this clonotype is medium-sized. The V call is TRBV6-6, the J call TRBJ2-7; without DNA, the TCRdb call of TRBD1 cannot be checked. Germline-derived CDR1 and CDR2 are MNHNY and SVGAGI (reference sequence). CDR3 length equals 14 residues. CDR3 loop: CASSYLTGQSEQYF.

This CDR3 reads CASTWAMTGGRTEAFF. This sequence joins TRBV6-5 and TRBJ1-1; with no DNA, the TCRdb D assignment of TRBD1 cannot be verified. Per germline, CDR1 MNHEY and CDR2 SVGAGI. This CDR3 has 16 amino acids.

The rearrangement links TRBV11-2 to TRBJ2-2; the D call from TCRdb, TRBD1, cannot be confirmed without DNA. Germline CDR1 is SGHAT and CDR2 is FQNNGV. The CDR3 is 14 residues long. CDR3 loop: CASSRDRGGGELFF.